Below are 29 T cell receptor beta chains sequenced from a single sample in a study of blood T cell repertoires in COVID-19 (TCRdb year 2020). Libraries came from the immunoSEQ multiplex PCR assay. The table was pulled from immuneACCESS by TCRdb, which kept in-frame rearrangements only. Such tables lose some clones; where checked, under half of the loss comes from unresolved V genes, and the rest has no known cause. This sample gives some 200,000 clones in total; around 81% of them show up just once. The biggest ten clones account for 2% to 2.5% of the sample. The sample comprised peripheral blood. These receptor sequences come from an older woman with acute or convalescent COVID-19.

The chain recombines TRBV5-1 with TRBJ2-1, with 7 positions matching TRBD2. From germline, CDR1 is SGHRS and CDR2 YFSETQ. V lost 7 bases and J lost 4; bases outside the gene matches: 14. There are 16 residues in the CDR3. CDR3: CASESAGGGSYNEQFF. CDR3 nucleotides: TGCGCCAGCGAGAGCGCGGGCGGGGGATCGTACAATGAGCAGTTCTTC.

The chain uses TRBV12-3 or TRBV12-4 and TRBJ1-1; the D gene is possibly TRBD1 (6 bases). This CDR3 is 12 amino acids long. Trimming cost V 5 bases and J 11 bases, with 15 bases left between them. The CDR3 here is CASSHPRGYAFF. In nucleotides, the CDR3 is TGTGCCAGCAGTCACCCCAGGGGTTACGCTTTCTTT.

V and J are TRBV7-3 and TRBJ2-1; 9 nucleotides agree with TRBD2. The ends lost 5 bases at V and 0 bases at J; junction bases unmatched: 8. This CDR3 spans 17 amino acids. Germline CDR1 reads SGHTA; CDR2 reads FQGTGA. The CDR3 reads CASSPLAGWSSYNEQFF. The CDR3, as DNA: TGTGCCAGCAGCCCGCTAGCGGGGTGGAGCTCCTACAATGAGCAGTTCTTC.

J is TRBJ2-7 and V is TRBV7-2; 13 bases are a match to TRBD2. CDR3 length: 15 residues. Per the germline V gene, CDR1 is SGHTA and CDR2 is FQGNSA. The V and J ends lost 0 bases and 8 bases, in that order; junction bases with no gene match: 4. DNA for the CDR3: TGTGCCAGCAGCTTAGCACTAGCGGGGGGGAGTCAGCAGTACTTC. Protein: CASSLALAGGSQQYF.

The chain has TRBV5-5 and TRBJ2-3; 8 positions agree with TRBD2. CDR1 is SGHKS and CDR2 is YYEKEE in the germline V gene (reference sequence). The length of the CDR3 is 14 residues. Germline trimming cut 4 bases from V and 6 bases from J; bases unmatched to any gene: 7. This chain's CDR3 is CASSLFSGVDTQYF. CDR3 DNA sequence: TGTGCCAGCAGCCTCTTTAGCGGGGTGGATACGCAGTATTTT.

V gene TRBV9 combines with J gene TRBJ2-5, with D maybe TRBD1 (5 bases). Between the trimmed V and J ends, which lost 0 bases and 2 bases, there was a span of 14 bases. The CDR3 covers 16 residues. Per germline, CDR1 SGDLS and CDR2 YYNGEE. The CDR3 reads CASSVVVRVKQETQYF. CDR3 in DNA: TGTGCCAGCAGCGTAGTGGTCAGGGTGAAGCAAGAGACCCAGTACTTC.

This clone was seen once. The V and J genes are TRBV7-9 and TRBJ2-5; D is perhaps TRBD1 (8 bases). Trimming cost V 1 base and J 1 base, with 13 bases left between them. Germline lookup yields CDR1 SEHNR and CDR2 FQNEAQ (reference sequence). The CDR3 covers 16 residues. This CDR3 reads CASSLVTGGGQETQYF. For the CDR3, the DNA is TGTGCCAGCAGCTTAGTTACAGGGGGGGGCCAAGAGACCCAGTACTTC. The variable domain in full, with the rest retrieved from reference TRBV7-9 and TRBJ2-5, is DTGVSQNPRHKITKRGQNVTFRCDPISEHNRLYWYRQTLGQGPEFLTYFQNEAQLEKSRLLSDRFSAERPKGSFSTLEIQRTEQGDSAMYLCASSLVTGGGQETQYFGPGTRLLVL.

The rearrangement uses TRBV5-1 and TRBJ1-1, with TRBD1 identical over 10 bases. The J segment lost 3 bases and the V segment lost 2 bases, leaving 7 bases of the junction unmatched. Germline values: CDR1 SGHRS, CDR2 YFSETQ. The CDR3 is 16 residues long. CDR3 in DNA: TGCGCCAGCAGCTTCACTACCGGGACAGGGGACACTGAAGCTTTCTTT. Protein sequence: CASSFTTGTGDTEAFF. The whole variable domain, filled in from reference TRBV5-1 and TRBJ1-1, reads KAGVTQTPRYLIKTRGQQVTLSCSPISGHRSVSWYQQTPGQGLQFLFEYFSETQRNKGNFPGRFSGRQFSNSRSEMNVSTLELGDSALYLCASSFTTGTGDTEAFFGQGTRLTVV.

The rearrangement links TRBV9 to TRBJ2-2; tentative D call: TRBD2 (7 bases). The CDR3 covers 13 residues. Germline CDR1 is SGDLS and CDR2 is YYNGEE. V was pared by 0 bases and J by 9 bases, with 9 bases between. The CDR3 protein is CASSVAGGRELFF. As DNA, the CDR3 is TGTGCCAGCAGCGTAGCGGGGGGCCGGGAGCTGTTTTTT.

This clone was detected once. The CDR3 DNA is TGTGCCAGCAGCCCCTTGCCCCTAGCGGGGGTCTACAATGAGCAGTTCTTC. Its translation: CASSPLPLAGVYNEQFF. The chain combines TRBV7-8 with TRBJ2-1; 10 nucleotides align to TRBD2. Per the germline V gene, CDR1 is SGHVS and CDR2 is FQNEAQ. J was trimmed by 3 bases and V by 5 bases; bases with no gene match: 10. CDR3 length equals 17 residues.

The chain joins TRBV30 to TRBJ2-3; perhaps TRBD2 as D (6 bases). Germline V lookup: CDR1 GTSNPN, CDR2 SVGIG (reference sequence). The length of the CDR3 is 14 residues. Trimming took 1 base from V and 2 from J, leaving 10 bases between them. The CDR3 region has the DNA TGTGCCTGGAGTGACGGGGGACCCACAGATACGCAGTATTTT. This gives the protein CAWSDGGPTDTQYF.

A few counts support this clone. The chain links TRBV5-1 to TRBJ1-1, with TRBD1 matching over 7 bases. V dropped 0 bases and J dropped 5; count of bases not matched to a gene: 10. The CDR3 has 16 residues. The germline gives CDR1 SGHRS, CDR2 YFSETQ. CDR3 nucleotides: TGCGCCAGCAGCTTGGCGGGAGACAGGGTAGGGACTGAAGCTTTCTTT. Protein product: CASSLAGDRVGTEAFF.

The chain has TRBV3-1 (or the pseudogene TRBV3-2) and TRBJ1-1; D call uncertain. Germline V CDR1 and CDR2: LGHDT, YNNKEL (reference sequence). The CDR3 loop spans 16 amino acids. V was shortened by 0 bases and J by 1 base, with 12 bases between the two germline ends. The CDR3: CASSQEIRPGNTEAFF. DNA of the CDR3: TGTGCCAGCAGCCAAGAGATCCGTCCGGGGAACACTGAAGCTTTCTTT.

This CDR3 reads CASSDRGGEGQGIDGYTF. In DNA, the CDR3 is TGTGCCAGCAGTGATCGGGGGGGCGAGGGACAGGGGATCGATGGCTACACCTTC. The chain is built from TRBV25-1 and TRBJ1-2; 10 bases map to TRBD1. CDR1 is MGHDK, CDR2 SYGVNS, per germline. This CDR3 region has 18 residues. The junction had 16 bases not matched to a gene; V was cut back by 3 bases and J by 6 bases.

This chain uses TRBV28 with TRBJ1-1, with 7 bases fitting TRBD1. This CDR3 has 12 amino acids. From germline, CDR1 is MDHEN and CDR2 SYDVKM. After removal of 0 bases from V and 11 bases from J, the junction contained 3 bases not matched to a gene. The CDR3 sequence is CASSLWDRFAFF. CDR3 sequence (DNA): TGTGCCAGCAGTTTATGGGACAGGTTCGCTTTCTTT. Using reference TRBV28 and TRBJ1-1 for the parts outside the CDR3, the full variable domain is DVKVTQSSRYLVKRTGEKVFLECVQDMDHENMFWYRQDPGLGLRLIYFSYDVKMKEKGDIPEGYSVSREKKERFSLILESASTNQTSMYLCASSLWDRFAFFGQGTRLTVV.

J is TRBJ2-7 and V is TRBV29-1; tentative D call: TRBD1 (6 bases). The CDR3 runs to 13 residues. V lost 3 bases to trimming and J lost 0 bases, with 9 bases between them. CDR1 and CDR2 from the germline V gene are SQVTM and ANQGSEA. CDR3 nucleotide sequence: TGCAGCGTTGAGGACAGCCTCTCCTACGAGCAGTACTTC. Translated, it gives CSVEDSLSYEQYF.

CDR3 nucleotide sequence: TGCGCCAGCAGCCAAGTCCACTTAAACACTGAAGCTTTCTTT. Translation: CASSQVHLNTEAFF. The chain is built from TRBV4-1 and TRBJ1-1; D gene ambiguous. The CDR3 sequence is 14 residues long. CDR1 is MGHRA and CDR2 is YSYEKL in the germline V gene. V was shortened by 1 base and J by 2 bases, with 8 bases between the two germline ends.

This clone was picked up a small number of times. The CDR3 bases are TGTGCCAGCAGCTATCCGGGACAGACCTACAATGAGCAGTTCTTC. It is translated as CASSYPGQTYNEQFF. The rearrangement uses TRBV7-9 and TRBJ2-1, with 7 nucleotides matching TRBD1. Germline CDR1 SEHNR, CDR2 FQNEAQ (reference sequence). V lost 4 bases, J lost 2 bases, and 5 bases stayed unmatched. This CDR3 region has 15 residues.

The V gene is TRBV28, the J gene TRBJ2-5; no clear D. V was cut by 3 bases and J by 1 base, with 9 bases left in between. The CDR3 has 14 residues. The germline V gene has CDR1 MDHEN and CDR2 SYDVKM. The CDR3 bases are TGTGCCAGCAGTTTCGGTATGGTCCAAGAGACCCAGTACTTC. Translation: CASSFGMVQETQYF.

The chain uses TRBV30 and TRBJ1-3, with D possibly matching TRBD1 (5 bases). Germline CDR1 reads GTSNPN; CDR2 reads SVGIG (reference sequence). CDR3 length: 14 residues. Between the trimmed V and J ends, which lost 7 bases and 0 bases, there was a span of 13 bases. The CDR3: CALRGSLSGNTIYF. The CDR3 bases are TGTGCCTTAAGGGGCAGTCTCTCTGGAAACACCATATATTTT.

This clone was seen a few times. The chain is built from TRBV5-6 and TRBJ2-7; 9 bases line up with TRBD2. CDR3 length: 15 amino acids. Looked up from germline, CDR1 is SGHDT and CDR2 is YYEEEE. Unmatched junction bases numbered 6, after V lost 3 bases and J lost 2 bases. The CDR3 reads CASSWGSGGPYEQYF. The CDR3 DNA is TGTGCCAGCAGCTGGGGTAGCGGGGGCCCCTACGAGCAGTACTTC. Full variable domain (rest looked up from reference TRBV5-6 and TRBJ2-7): DAGVTQSPTHLIKTRGQQVTLRCSPKSGHDTVSWYQQALGQGPQFIFQYYEEEERQRGNFPDRFSGHQFPNYSSELNVNALLLGDSALYLCASSWGSGGPYEQYFGPGTRLTVT.

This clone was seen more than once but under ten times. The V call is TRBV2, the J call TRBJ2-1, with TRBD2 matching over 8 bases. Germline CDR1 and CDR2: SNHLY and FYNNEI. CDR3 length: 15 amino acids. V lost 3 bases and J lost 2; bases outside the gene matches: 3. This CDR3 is CASSDTGGAYNEQFF. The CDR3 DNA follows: TGTGCCAGCAGTGACACGGGGGGGGCCTACAATGAGCAGTTCTTC.

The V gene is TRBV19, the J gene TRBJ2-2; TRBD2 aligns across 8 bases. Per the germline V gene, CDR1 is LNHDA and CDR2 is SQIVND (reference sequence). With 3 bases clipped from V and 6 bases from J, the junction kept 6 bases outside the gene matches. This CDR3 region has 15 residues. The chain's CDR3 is CASSIRTSGAGELFF. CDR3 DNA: TGTGCCAGTAGTATTCGAACTAGCGGCGCCGGGGAGCTGTTTTTT.

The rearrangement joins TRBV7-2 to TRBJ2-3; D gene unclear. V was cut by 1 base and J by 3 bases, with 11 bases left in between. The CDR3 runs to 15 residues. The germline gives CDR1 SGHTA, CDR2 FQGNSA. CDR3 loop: CASSLGGLITDTQYF. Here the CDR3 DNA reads TGTGCCAGCAGCTTAGGAGGTCTGATTACAGATACGCAGTATTTT.

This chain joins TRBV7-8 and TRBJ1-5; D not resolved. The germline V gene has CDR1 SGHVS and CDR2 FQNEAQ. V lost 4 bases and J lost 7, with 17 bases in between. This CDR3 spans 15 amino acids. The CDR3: CASSSQRRSGQPQHF. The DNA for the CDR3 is TGTGCCAGCAGCTCACAACGGCGGTCCGGGCAGCCCCAGCATTTT. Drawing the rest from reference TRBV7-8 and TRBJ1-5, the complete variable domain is GAGVSQSPRYKVAKRGQDVALRCDPISGHVSLFWYQQALGQGPEFLTYFQNEAQLDKSGLPSDRFFAERPEGSVSTLKIQRTQQEDSAVYLCASSSQRRSGQPQHFGDGTRLSIL.

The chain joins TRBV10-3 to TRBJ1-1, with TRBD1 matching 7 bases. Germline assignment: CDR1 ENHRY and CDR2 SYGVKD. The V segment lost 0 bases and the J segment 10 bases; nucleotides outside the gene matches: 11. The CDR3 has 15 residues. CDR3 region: CAISESGQKFNGAFF. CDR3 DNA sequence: TGTGCCATCAGTGAGTCGGGACAGAAGTTTAATGGAGCTTTCTTT.

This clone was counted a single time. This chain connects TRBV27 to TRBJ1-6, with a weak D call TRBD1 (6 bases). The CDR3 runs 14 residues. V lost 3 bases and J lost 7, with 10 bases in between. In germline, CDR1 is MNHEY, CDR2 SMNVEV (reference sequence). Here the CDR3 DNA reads TGTGCCAGCAGTTTCACAGGGTCGAATTCACCCCTCCACTTT. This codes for CASSFTGSNSPLHF.

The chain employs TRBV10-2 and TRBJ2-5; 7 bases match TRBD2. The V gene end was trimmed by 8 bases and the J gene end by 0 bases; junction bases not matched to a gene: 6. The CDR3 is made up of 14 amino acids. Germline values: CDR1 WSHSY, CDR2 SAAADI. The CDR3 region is CASGSGAYQETQYF. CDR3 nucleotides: TGCGCCAGCGGAAGCGGGGCTTACCAAGAGACCCAGTACTTC.

The CDR3 region is CASSLMYSYEQYF. The CDR3 DNA is TGTGCCAGCAGCTTAATGTATTCCTACGAGCAGTACTTC. This rearrangement joins TRBV7-6 to TRBJ2-7; no reliable D call. Germline lookup yields CDR1 SGHVS and CDR2 FNYEAQ. This CDR3 spans 13 amino acids. The V end was cut by 2 bases, the J end by 1 base, with 6 bases between.